This TCR beta chain was recorded in a study of T cell clonality in common variable immunodeficiency. Overall study results and limits: CVID subjects had higher TCRbeta clonality than healthy controls, most marked in about a third. Shared TCRbeta clones were fewer between CVID subjects than controls.

This table comes from immunoSEQ multiplex PCR, and its TCRdb copy is limited to in-frame clones, with some not included. This sample carries about 40,000 clones, none of them present only once. Ten or more counts support this clone. Antigen specificity is unknown. Sequenced: peripheral blood mononuclear cells. This receptor was taken from a person between 18 and 75 years old in good health.

CDR3 protein: CASSLADTKDTQYF. CDR3 bases read: TGTGCCAGCAGCTTAGCGGACACTAAAGATACG. The V and J genes are TRBV7-8 and TRBJ2-3; perhaps TRBD1 as D (5 bases). Sequencing ends 3 residues short of the CDR3 end; the germline J gene provides the rest. V was cut by 0 bases and J by 5 bases, with 9 bases left in between. The CDR3 is 14 residues long. Germline V gene data show CDR1 as SGHVS and CDR2 as FQNEAQ.